Shown below are 7 T cell receptor beta chains from a single sample sequenced in a study of technical replicates of blood from a few donors (dated by TCRdb to about 2017). Library preparation was by the immunoSEQ multiplex PCR assay. TCRdb took this table from immuneACCESS and kept in-frame rearrangements with V and J called. Such tables lack part of the clones; where checked against another copy, unresolved V genes explain under half of the gap, and the rest is unexplained. The sample table shows about 86,000 clones, and under 96% are seen once. The ten largest account for about 0.36% of the sample. Material for sequencing was T cells isolated from PBMCs. The receptors come from a human donor in good health.

This clone came up once. J is TRBJ2-5 and V is TRBV5-1, with D perhaps TRBD2 (5 bases). The CDR3 length is 16 residues. CDR1 is SGHRS and CDR2 is YFSETQ in the germline V gene. Deletions cut 0 bases from V and 7 bases from J, with 19 bases between. The CDR3 DNA reads as TGCGCCAGCAGCTTGGATCAGCGGCCCCTCTTGTGGACCCAGTACTTC. It translates to CASSLDQRPLLWTQYF. The full variable domain, rest sourced from reference TRBV5-1 and TRBJ2-5, is KAGVTQTPRYLIKTRGQQVTLSCSPISGHRSVSWYQQTPGQGLQFLFEYFSETQRNKGNFPGRFSGRQFSNSRSEMNVSTLELGDSALYLCASSLDQRPLLWTQYFGPGTRLLVL.

V and J are TRBV6-5 and TRBJ2-5; a weak D match, TRBD2 (6 bases). Germline CDR1 and CDR2: MNHEY and SVGAGI. This CDR3 has 12 amino acids. V was shortened by 8 bases and J by 6 bases, with 13 bases between the two germline ends. The CDR3 coding sequence is TGTGCCAGCGGGGGGTCCACCCAGACCCAGTACTTC. It translates to CASGGSTQTQYF.

The chain couples TRBV10-3 to TRBJ1-5; a weak D match, TRBD1 (5 bases). V shed 4 bases and J shed 2 bases, with 9 bases lying between them. Per germline, CDR1 ENHRY and CDR2 SYGVKD. The CDR3 is 14 residues long. CDR3 sequence reads: CAISGQRGNQPQHF. The CDR3 coding sequence is TGTGCCATCAGTGGACAGCGTGGCAATCAGCCCCAGCATTTT.

The chain carries TRBV6-5 and TRBJ1-1; D unresolved. CDR3 length: 13 residues. V dropped 7 bases and J dropped 1 base, with 10 bases sitting between them. Germline lookup yields CDR1 MNHEY and CDR2 SVGAGI. The CDR3 sequence: CASTVTGNTEAFF. CDR3 coding DNA: TGTGCCAGCACGGTGACGGGGAACACTGAAGCTTTCTTT.

This chain links TRBV6-4 with TRBJ2-7; D possibly corresponds to TRBD2 (6 bases). The CDR3 runs 18 residues. With 6 bases removed from V and 0 bases from J, the gap between germline ends came to 24 bases. Germline V gene data show CDR1 as MRHNA and CDR2 as SNTAGT. CDR3: CASSLGGPRLVYSYEQYF. DNA of the CDR3: TGTGCCAGCAGCCTAGGAGGGCCCAGACTAGTGTACTCCTACGAGCAGTACTTC.

CDR3: CASSHKETQYF. CDR3 coding DNA: TGCGCCAGCAGCCATAAAGAGACCCAGTACTTC. This chain joins TRBV4-1 and TRBJ2-5; no reliable D call. Per germline, CDR1 MGHRA and CDR2 YSYEKL. CDR3 length equals 11 residues. Trimming left V 3 bases short and J 3 bases short, with 2 bases between.

This rearrangement joins TRBV7-9 to TRBJ2-7, with D perhaps matching TRBD1 (5 bases). This CDR3 has 14 residues. V lost 8 bases, J lost 0 bases, and 14 bases lay in between. Germline V gene sequence: CDR1 SEHNR, CDR2 FQNEAQ (reference sequence). The CDR3 sequence: CASSRGDSSYEQYF. DNA of the CDR3: TGTGCCAGCTCGAGAGGTGACAGCTCCTACGAGCAGTACTTC.